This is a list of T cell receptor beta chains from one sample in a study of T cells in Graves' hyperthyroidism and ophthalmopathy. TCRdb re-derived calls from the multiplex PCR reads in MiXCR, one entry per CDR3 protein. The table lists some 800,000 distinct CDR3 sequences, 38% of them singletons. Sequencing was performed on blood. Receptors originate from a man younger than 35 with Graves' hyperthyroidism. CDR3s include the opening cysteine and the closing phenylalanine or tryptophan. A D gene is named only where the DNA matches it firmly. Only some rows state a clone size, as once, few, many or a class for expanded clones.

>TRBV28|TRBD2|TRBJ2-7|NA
TGTGCCAGCAGTCCGGGACTAGCGGGGGGGCCATACGAGCAGTACTTC
CASSPGLAGGPYEQYF
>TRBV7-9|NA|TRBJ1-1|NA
TGTGCTGTTACCTGGGCCACTGAAGCTTTCTTT
CAVTWATEAFF
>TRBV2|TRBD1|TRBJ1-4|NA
TGTGCCAGCTTCAGGGACAGGGGTGAAAAACTGTTTTTT
CASFRDRGEKLFF
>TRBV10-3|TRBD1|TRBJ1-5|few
TGTGCCAGCAGTGAAGGGACAGGGCAACATCAGCCCCAGCATTTT
CASSEGTGQHQPQHF
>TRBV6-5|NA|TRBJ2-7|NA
TGTGCCAACGGAGAAGGGTGGGACTACGAGCAGTACTTC
CANGEGWDYEQYF
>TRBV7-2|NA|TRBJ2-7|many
TGTGCCAGCAGCTCGTGGACCAATTACGAGCAGTACTTC
CASSSWTNYEQYF
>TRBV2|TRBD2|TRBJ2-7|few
TGTGCCAGCAGTGGGGCAATTGGCGGGGGAAACTACGAGCAGTACTTC
CASSGAIGGGNYEQYF
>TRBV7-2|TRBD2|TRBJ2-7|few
TGTGCCAGCAGCTCCCGAGTAGCGGGAGGGCCGCACGAGCAGTACTTC
CASSSRVAGGPHEQYF
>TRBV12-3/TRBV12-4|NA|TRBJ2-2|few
TGTGCCAGCAGTTTAGAGGAGCGACCCGGGGAGCTGTTTTTT
CASSLEERPGELFF
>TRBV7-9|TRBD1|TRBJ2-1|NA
TGTGCCAGCAGCTTCGTACAGGGGGCGCATGAGCAGTTCTTC
CASSFVQGAHEQFF
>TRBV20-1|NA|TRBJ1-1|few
TGCAGTGCTGGGGGGGTACAGCGAGGGGCTTTCTTT
CSAGGVQRGAFF
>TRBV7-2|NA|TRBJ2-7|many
TGTGCCAGCAGCTTAGGAGGGAATCCCTACGAGCAGTACTTC
CASSLGGNPYEQYF
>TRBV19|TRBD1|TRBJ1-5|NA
TGTGCCAGTAGCCCTGGACAGGATAGCAATCAGCCCCAGCATTTT
CASSPGQDSNQPQHF
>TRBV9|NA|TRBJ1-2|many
TGTGCCAGCAGTGTTAGAACGGACTCGAACTATGGCTACACCTTC
CASSVRTDSNYGYTF
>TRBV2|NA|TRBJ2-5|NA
TGTGCCAGCTCCCGAAGACTGCAAGAGACCCAGTACTTC
CASSRRLQETQYF
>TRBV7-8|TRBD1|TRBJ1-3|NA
TGTGCCAGCAGGCCTTCCCGACAGGGAACTTCTGGAAACACCATATATTTT
CASRPSRQGTSGNTIYF
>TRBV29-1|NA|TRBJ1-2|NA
TGCAGTGAGGGGGGAGGCGGTGGCTACACCTTC
CSEGGGGGYTF
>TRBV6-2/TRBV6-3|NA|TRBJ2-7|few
TGTGCCAGCAGTTTACACATGACCTACGAGCAGTACTTC
CASSLHMTYEQYF
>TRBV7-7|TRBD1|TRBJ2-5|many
TGTGCTAGCAGTTACACAGGGGCACCACAAGAGACCCAGTACTTC
CASSYTGAPQETQYF
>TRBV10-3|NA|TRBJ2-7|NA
TGTGCCTGCAGTGAACACGAGGCAGGGCTCTACGAGCAGTACTTC
CACSEHEAGLYEQYF
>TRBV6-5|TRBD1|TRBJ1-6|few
TGTGCCAGCAGTTACACAGGGGGCGACCTAGAACCCCTCCACTTT
CASSYTGGDLEPLHF
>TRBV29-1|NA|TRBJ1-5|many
TGCAGCGTTGAAGATCCCGGTCAGCCCCAGCATTTT
CSVEDPGQPQHF
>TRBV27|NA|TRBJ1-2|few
TGTGCCAGCAGTAGTCGGGACCATCGCTATGGCTACACCTTC
CASSSRDHRYGYTF
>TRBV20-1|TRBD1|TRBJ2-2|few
TGCAGTGCTAAGAGACAGGGACATAACACCGGGGAGCTGTTTTTT
CSAKRQGHNTGELFF
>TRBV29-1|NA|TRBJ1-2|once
TGCAGCGTTGCCCGGGGGTACGGCTACACCTTC
CSVARGYGYTF
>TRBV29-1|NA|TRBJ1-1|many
TGCAGCGTTCCCAGTCAGACTGAAGCTTTCTTT
CSVPSQTEAFF
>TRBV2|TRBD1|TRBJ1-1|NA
TGTGTCAGCAACGCACAGGGGTCAGGCTCTGAAGCTTTCTTT
CVSNAQGSGSEAFF
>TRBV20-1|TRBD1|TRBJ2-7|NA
TGCAGTGCAACGGACAGGGTTGGCTACGAGCAGTACTTC
CSATDRVGYEQYF
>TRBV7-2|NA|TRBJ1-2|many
TGTGCCAGCAGCTTGTCCGGGACAAAGTATGGCTACACCTTC
CASSLSGTKYGYTF
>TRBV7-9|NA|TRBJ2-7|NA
TGTGCCAGCAGAGGTGACTACCCCTACGAGCAGTACTTC
CASRGDYPYEQYF
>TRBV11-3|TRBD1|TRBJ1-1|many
TGTGCCAGCAGCTCGGGACAGGGCGCTGAAGCTTTCTTT
CASSSGQGAEAFF
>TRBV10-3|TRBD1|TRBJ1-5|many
TGTGCCATCAGTGGGACAGGGGGACCGGGCAATCAGCCCCAGCATTTT
CAISGTGGPGNQPQHF
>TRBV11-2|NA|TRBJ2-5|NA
TGTGCCAGCAGCTACTCCCTCTACATAGGGGAAGAGACCCAGTACTTC
CASSYSLYIGEETQYF
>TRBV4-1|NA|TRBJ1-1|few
TGCGCCAGCAGCCAAGAACAGTACACTGAAGCTTTCTTT
CASSQEQYTEAFF
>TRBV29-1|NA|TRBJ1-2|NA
TGCAGCGTTGAGGGGTCCGGGACCCCCTATGGCTACACCTTC
CSVEGSGTPYGYTF
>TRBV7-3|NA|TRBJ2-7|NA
TGTGCCAGCAGCCAAGATAAGGGCCAGGGGTCCTACGAGCAGTACTTC
CASSQDKGQGSYEQYF
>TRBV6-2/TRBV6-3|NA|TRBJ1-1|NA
TGTGCCAGCGATAGCGGTTCGTTCGCTGAAGCTTTCTTT
CASDSGSFAEAFF
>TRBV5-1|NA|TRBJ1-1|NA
TGCGCCACCAACCCAGGGGATGCCAACACTGAAGCTTTCTTT
CATNPGDANTEAFF
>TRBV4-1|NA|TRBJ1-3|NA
TGCGCCAGCAGCCAAGATCCAGGGAGCTCTGGAAACACCATATATTTT
CASSQDPGSSGNTIYF